This T cell receptor (beta chain) derives from a study of radiation and T cells in renal cell carcinoma. Germline CDR1 SGHDN, CDR2 FVKESK. There are 14 residues in the CDR3. Trimming cost V 2 bases and J 6 bases, with 13 bases left between them. Study-wide findings and caveats: In blood, top tumor clones expanded by 2 weeks, shrinking by 4.

About this clone itself: Its antigen is not known.

As for time point: blood 2 weeks post-SBRT. As to treatment: 15 Gy SBRT to primary tumor, nephrectomy 4 weeks later. Radiation-treated patients gave blood at baseline, week 2 and week 4. Sequencing used immunoSEQ multiplex PCR; TCRdb keeps in-frame clones, though not all of them. The table lists about 65,000 clones, around three quarters of them singletons. This TCR was recovered from a man aged 55 to 70 with renal cell carcinoma. The source material was blood, sampled from a patient whose treatment included radiotherapy and nephrectomy. V and J are TRBV14 and TRBJ1-1, with a weak D call TRBD1 (5 bases). CDR3 in DNA: TGTGCCAGCAGCCAAAACATTCGGGGGTCTGAAGCTTTCTTT. It is translated as CASSQNIRGSEAFF. Full variable domain (outside the CDR3, taken from reference TRBV14 and TRBJ1-1): EAGVTQFPSHSVIEKGQTVTLRCDPISGHDNLYWYRRVMGKEIKFLLHFVKESKQDESGMPNNRFLAERTGGTYSTLKVQPAELEDSGVYFCASSQNIRGSEAFFGQGTRLTVV.